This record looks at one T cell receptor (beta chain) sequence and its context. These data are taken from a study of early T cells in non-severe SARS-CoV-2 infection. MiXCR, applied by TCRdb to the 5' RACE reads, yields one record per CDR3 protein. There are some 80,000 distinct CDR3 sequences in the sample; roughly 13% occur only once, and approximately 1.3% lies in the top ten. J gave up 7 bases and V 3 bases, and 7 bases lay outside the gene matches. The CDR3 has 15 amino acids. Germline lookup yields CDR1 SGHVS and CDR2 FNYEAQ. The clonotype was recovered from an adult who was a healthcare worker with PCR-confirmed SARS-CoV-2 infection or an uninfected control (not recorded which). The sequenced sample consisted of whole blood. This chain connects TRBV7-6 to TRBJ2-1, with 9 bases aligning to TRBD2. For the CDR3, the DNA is TGTGCCAGCAGCTTTAGGCGGGGGGGTAAAAATGAGCAGTTCTTC. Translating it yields CASSFRRGGKNEQFF. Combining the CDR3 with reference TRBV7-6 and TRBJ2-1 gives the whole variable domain GAGVSQSPRYKVTKRGQDVALRCDPISGHVSLYWYRQALGQGPEFLTYFNYEAQQDKSGLPNDRFSAERPEGSISTLTIQRTEQRDSAMYRCASSFRRGGKNEQFFGPGTRLTVL.